These T cell receptor beta chains were read from a single sample in a study of blood T cell repertoires in COVID-19. Produced via immunoSEQ multiplex PCR; TCRdb's table is partial and in-frame only. The table has approximately 300,000 clones, roughly 90% seen once. The sample taken for sequencing was peripheral blood. Receptors originate from a woman in her thirties with COVID-19, enrolled during active disease. Each CDR3 is given with its conserved first and last residue. D genes are given only for firm matches. Not all rows give a size; the values are once, few, many and, for expanded clones, a class.

CDR3nt,CDR3aa,v_gene,j_gene,d_gene,abundance
TGTGCCAGCAGTAAAACAGGGGGCGACTACAATGAGCAGTTCTTC,CASSKTGGDYNEQFF,TRBV2,TRBJ2-1,TRBD1,once
TGTGCCAGCAGTTTAGGCACCACCTACGAGCAGTACTTC,CASSLGTTYEQYF,TRBV28,TRBJ2-7,.,.
TGCGCCAGCAGCCAAGATATTACTAGATCGGATACGCAGTATTTT,CASSQDITRSDTQYF,TRBV4-1,TRBJ2-3,.,.
TGTGCCAGCAGTTACGGTACAGGGGGGACCGGGGAGCTGTTTTTT,CASSYGTGGTGELFF,TRBV6-2/TRBV6-3,TRBJ2-2,TRBD1,.
TGTGCCAGCAGCCCGCGGGCTCTAGCGGGGGGGAGCGGGGAGCTGTTTTTT,CASSPRALAGGSGELFF,TRBV9,TRBJ2-2,TRBD2,once
TGTGCCAGCAGCGTAGAGGATAGCGGGAGTGGCGATGAGCAGTTCTTC,CASSVEDSGSGDEQFF,TRBV9,TRBJ2-1,TRBD2,.
TGTGCCATCAGTGCGGACACCAGGAACACTGAAGCTTTCTTT,CAISADTRNTEAFF,TRBV10-3,TRBJ1-1,.,.
TGTGCCAGCAGCTTAGGTCGGGGTCCCTCCTACGAGCAGTACTTC,CASSLGRGPSYEQYF,TRBV11-1,TRBJ2-7,.,.
TGTGCCAGCAGCCGCGTAAGGAGTCGAGGAACTGAAGCTTTCTTT,CASSRVRSRGTEAFF,TRBV28,TRBJ1-1,.,.
TGTGCGAGCGGTTCCGCCTCTGGGGCCAACGTCCTGACTTTC,CASGSASGANVLTF,TRBV19,TRBJ2-6,.,.
TGTGCCAGCAGCTCAACAGGGAGCAGCAAATACGAGCAGTACTTC,CASSSTGSSKYEQYF,TRBV27,TRBJ2-7,.,.
TGTGCCACCAGTGATAGGGGACAGGGGGCTGGGGAGACCCAGTACTTC,CATSDRGQGAGETQYF,TRBV24-1,TRBJ2-5,TRBD1,few
TGTGCCAGCAGCGCGGGAGGGAACACTGAAGCTTTCTTT,CASSAGGNTEAFF,TRBV9,TRBJ1-1,.,.
TGTGCCAGCTCACCACGGTATCTAGGCGGGAGGGTTAAATCCTACAATGAGCAGTTCTTC,CASSPRYLGGRVKSYNEQFF,TRBV18,TRBJ2-1,TRBD2,.
TGTGCCAGCAGTTTACCCCGACTAGCGGGAGGGCCCGACGAGCAGTACTTC,CASSLPRLAGGPDEQYF,TRBV7-9,TRBJ2-7,TRBD2,.
TGTGCCAGCAGTGTCTCTGCCCCGGAGGGGCCCCAGCATTTT,CASSVSAPEGPQHF,TRBV27,TRBJ1-5,.,.
TGTGCCAGCAGCGTAGGGACAGGGGGGGCCCACGAGCAGTACTTC,CASSVGTGGAHEQYF,TRBV9,TRBJ2-7,TRBD1,.
TGTGCCAGCAGAATTGGGACAGGGACGGACTATGGCTACACCTTC,CASRIGTGTDYGYTF,TRBV6-5,TRBJ1-2,TRBD1,.
TGTGCCTGGAGTGCGGGGGGGGGTCAGCCCCAGCATTTT,CAWSAGGGQPQHF,TRBV30,TRBJ1-5,.,.
TGTGCCAGCAGTTACTCAAGGACACGGGCCTACGAGCAGTACTTC,CASSYSRTRAYEQYF,TRBV6-5,TRBJ2-7,.,.
TGTGCCAGCAGTTTAGGGGCAGGGTGGGGCCAGCCCCAGCATTTT,CASSLGAGWGQPQHF,TRBV28,TRBJ1-5,.,.
TGTGCCAGCAGTTTGGTAGCGGGAGGGCCAACCCACCAGTACTTC,CASSLVAGGPTHQYF,TRBV27,TRBJ2-7,TRBD2,.
TGTGCCAGCTCAACTCCCACCGGGGAGCTGTTTTTT,CASSTPTGELFF,TRBV18,TRBJ2-2,.,.
TGTGCCAGCAGCCTTCTAGCGGCTAACACCGGGGAGCTGTTTTTT,CASSLLAANTGELFF,TRBV2,TRBJ2-2,TRBD2,.
TGTGCCAGCAGTTACTCGTCTTTAGTCACCGGGGAGCTGTTTTTT,CASSYSSLVTGELFF,TRBV6-5,TRBJ2-2,.,.
TGTGCCAGCAGCTTTGGTGGGGGGCAAGAGACCCAGTACTTC,CASSFGGGQETQYF,TRBV11-3,TRBJ2-5,.,.
TGTGCCAGCAGCTTAATCTTCAGGAACACTGAAGCTTTCTTT,CASSLIFRNTEAFF,TRBV7-2,TRBJ1-1,.,once
TGTGCCTGGAGTGCTCCCCGCAGCGGATCTAGGTCCTACGAGCAGTACTTC,CAWSAPRSGSRSYEQYF,TRBV30,TRBJ2-7,.,.
TGTGCCAGCAGGACTAGCGGGAGAAACACCGGGGAGCTGTTTTTT,CASRTSGRNTGELFF,TRBV27,TRBJ2-2,TRBD2,.
TGCGCCAGCAGCGGTGACAGGGGTCGGCACGAGCAGTACTTC,CASSGDRGRHEQYF,TRBV5-1,TRBJ2-7,TRBD1,.